The rows below give T cell receptor beta chains drawn from one sample of a study of shared clonotypes between healthy human individuals. Sequencing was performed with immunoSEQ multiplex PCR; in TCRdb, only in-frame clones are kept and a portion is missing. The sample has about 580,000 clones; roughly 98% are singletons. The sample was naive CD8+ T cells sorted from blood. Receptors originate from a man aged 25 to 45 in good health. CDR3s leave out the opening cysteine and the closing phenylalanine or tryptophan. The order of the fields is CDR3 protein, clone size, CDR3 length, V gene, J gene. A clone size is listed for some rows: how often the clone was seen (once, few, many), or a class if it is expanded.

CDR3aa: ASSLNWAGKETQY
abundance: -
len: 13
v_gene: TRBV7-6
j_gene: TRBJ2-5

CDR3aa: SVGGTGISYEQY
abundance: -
len: 12
v_gene: TRBV29-1
j_gene: TRBJ2-7

CDR3aa: ASSLRGQPYEQY
abundance: -
len: 12
v_gene: TRBV7-9
j_gene: TRBJ2-7

CDR3aa: AISESGTGSYYEQY
abundance: -
len: 14
v_gene: TRBV10-3
j_gene: TRBJ2-7

CDR3aa: ASSLGLGATTEAF
abundance: once
len: 13
v_gene: TRBV5-1
j_gene: TRBJ1-1

CDR3aa: ASSRGLAGDEQY
abundance: -
len: 12
v_gene: TRBV27
j_gene: TRBJ2-7

CDR3aa: ASSRQGGLQETQY
abundance: -
len: 13
v_gene: TRBV25-1
j_gene: TRBJ2-5

CDR3aa: ASSVGDSINEKLF
abundance: -
len: 13
v_gene: TRBV9
j_gene: TRBJ1-4

CDR3aa: ATSRGRERTYEQY
abundance: -
len: 13
v_gene: TRBV15
j_gene: TRBJ2-7

CDR3aa: ASSPDGGPDTIY
abundance: -
len: 12
v_gene: TRBV7-9
j_gene: TRBJ1-3

CDR3aa: ASSYTTSGWNNEQF
abundance: -
len: 14
v_gene: TRBV6-5
j_gene: TRBJ2-1

CDR3aa: ASSLDPGMDTQY
abundance: -
len: 12
v_gene: TRBV7-6
j_gene: TRBJ2-3

CDR3aa: ASSFGSNQPQH
abundance: -
len: 11
v_gene: TRBV7-9
j_gene: TRBJ1-5

CDR3aa: ASSFLAVSTDTQY
abundance: -
len: 13
v_gene: TRBV7-2
j_gene: TRBJ2-3